These T cell receptor beta chains were read from a single sample in a study of cytomegalovirus exposure and HLA in healthy donors. The protocol was immunoSEQ multiplex PCR, while the TCRdb copy is restricted to in-frame clones and leaves out a portion. The sample lists 75,000 to 80,000 clones; just under 80% were seen once. Sequenced: PBMCs. These receptors were taken from a woman aged 40 to 50 in good health and CMV-seropositive. The CDR3 runs from the conserved cysteine through the conserved F or W. The D gene is left open where the match is weak. Size is omitted from some rows. Given values are once, few, many or a class for expanded clones.

j_call,clone_size,d_call,v_call,cdr3_nt,cdr3_aa
TRBJ2-5,-,-,TRBV27,TGTGCCAGCAGGGGACTCCGTGAGACCCAGTACTTC,CASRGLRETQYF
TRBJ2-5,-,-,TRBV6-1,TGTGCCAGTAGTGAAGGTGCTGTGGCGGGGTTAAAGACCCAGTACTTC,CASSEGAVAGLKTQYF
TRBJ2-7,once,-,TRBV28,TGTGCCAGCAGTTTCTTCCTCTCAGGGTTCGAGCAGTACTTC,CASSFFLSGFEQYF
TRBJ1-2,-,-,TRBV27,TGTGCCAGCAGTGGGTACTCGGCAGGGATTGGCGACAACTATGGCTACACCTTC,CASSGYSAGIGDNYGYTF
TRBJ2-4,-,-,TRBV7-9,TGTGCCCTGGACAGAGACATTCAGTACTTC,CALDRDIQYF
TRBJ1-3,once,-,TRBV2,TGTGCCAGCACTACAGACTCTGGAAACACCATATATTTT,CASTTDSGNTIYF
TRBJ2-2,few,-,TRBV10-3,TGTGCCATCAGTGAGCTAGAGAGGGGGGAGCTGTTTTTT,CAISELERGELFF
TRBJ1-2,-,-,TRBV28,TGTGCCAGCAGTTCCCCCGGGCAGGGTGGGGATGGCTACACCTTC,CASSSPGQGGDGYTF
TRBJ1-5,-,-,TRBV7-8,TGTGCCAGCAGCTTAGATCCGGGGCAGCCCCAGCATTTT,CASSLDPGQPQHF
TRBJ1-6,-,-,TRBV5-1,TGCGCCAGCAGCGGCGACGGGTCCCTAAATTCACCCCTCCACTTT,CASSGDGSLNSPLHF
TRBJ2-2,few,-,TRBV7-2,TGTGCCAGCAGCTTAGAGCCGGGACAGAACACCGGGGAGCTGTTTTTT,CASSLEPGQNTGELFF
TRBJ1-2,-,-,TRBV6-1,TGTGCCAGCAGTGAGAGGAACTATGGCTACACCTTC,CASSERNYGYTF
TRBJ1-3,-,TRBD1,TRBV2,TGTGCCAGCACTAGGGACAGTGCTGGAAACACCATATATTTT,CASTRDSAGNTIYF
TRBJ2-1,-,-,TRBV28,TGTGCCAGTAGGAGGGGGGGCCTCAATGAGCAGTTCTTC,CASRRGGLNEQFF
TRBJ1-2,-,TRBD1,TRBV6-1,TGTGCCAGCTTACCAGGGGGCACTAACTATGGCTACACCTTC,CASLPGGTNYGYTF
TRBJ2-1,few,TRBD2,TRBV29-1,TGCAGCGGAACTAGCGGGGGGGCTGGTGAGCAGTTCTTC,CSGTSGGAGEQFF
TRBJ2-1,-,-,TRBV7-2,TGTGCCAGCAGCTGGGATAGCGGCGCGTTTAACAATGAGCAGTTCTTC,CASSWDSGAFNNEQFF
TRBJ2-1,-,-,TRBV5-1,TGCGCCAGCAGCTTAGTAGTCAGTCCTAGTTCCTACAATGAGCAGTTCTTC,CASSLVVSPSSYNEQFF
TRBJ2-1,-,TRBD1,TRBV29-1,TGCAGCGTTGAAACACAGGGGAATGAGCAGTTCTTC,CSVETQGNEQFF
TRBJ2-7,-,TRBD1,TRBV7-2,TGTGCCAGCAGCTTAGTTGGGACAGGGAGCTCCTACGAGCAGTACTTC,CASSLVGTGSSYEQYF
TRBJ2-3,once,-,TRBV20-1,TGCAGTGCCATCAAAACAGATACGCAGTATTTT,CSAIKTDTQYF
TRBJ1-2,once,TRBD1,TRBV14,TGTGCCAGCAGCCAAGATTTAGGGGGCGATGGCTACACCTTC,CASSQDLGGDGYTF
TRBJ2-2,-,TRBD2,TRBV7-2,TGTGCCAGCAGCCCGCCCTTCGCGGGGGGCCCCGGGGAGCTGTTTTTT,CASSPPFAGGPGELFF
TRBJ2-7,-,TRBD1,TRBV28,TGTGCCAGCAGCACCCCCGGGACAGGGGCCCACGAGCAGTACTTC,CASSTPGTGAHEQYF
TRBJ1-6,few,TRBD1,TRBV19,TGTGCCAGTAGTCAATACAGGGGAGATAATTCACCCCTCCACTTT,CASSQYRGDNSPLHF
TRBJ2-3,-,TRBD2,TRBV6-4,TGTGCCAGCAGTGGAATACTAGCGGGGGATGATTATACGCAGTATTTT,CASSGILAGDDYTQYF
TRBJ2-4,-,TRBD1,TRBV7-2,TGTGCCAGCAGCTTAGCGACAGGGGTAGCCAAAAACATTCAGTACTTC,CASSLATGVAKNIQYF
TRBJ1-1,-,-,TRBV6-1,TGTGCCAGCAGTGAGGATGGGGGGGACACTGAAGCTTTCTTT,CASSEDGGDTEAFF
TRBJ2-5,-,-,TRBV5-1,TGCGCCAGCAGCTTCTCGGGAGAAGAGACCCAGTACTTC,CASSFSGEETQYF
TRBJ1-2,-,-,TRBV5-5,TGTGCCAGCAGCTGGGAACAGGGTTGGGGCTACACCTTC,CASSWEQGWGYTF
TRBJ1-4,few,TRBD1,TRBV28,TGTGCCAGCAGTTTTGGGGACAGCGGATTTAATGAAAAACTGTTTTTT,CASSFGDSGFNEKLFF
TRBJ1-4,-,-,TRBV6-5,TGTGCCAACAGCTCGGGACTTATAACTAATGAAAAACTGTTTTTT,CANSSGLITNEKLFF
TRBJ2-7,-,-,TRBV5-1,TGCGCCAGCAGCTTGTCGGGGCAGGGGTACTACGAGCAGTACTTC,CASSLSGQGYYEQYF
TRBJ1-1,few,TRBD1,TRBV6-1,TGTGCCAGCAGCCGACAGGGTTGGAACACTGAAGCTTTCTTT,CASSRQGWNTEAFF
TRBJ2-7,-,-,TRBV7-2,TGTGCCAGCAGCTCCCCATACGAGCAGTACTTC,CASSSPYEQYF
TRBJ1-1,once,TRBD1,TRBV29-1,TGCAGCGCCTCCGGGACAGAACTAATTCGGGCTTTCTTT,CSASGTELIRAFF
TRBJ2-7,-,TRBD2,TRBV28,TGTGCCAGCAGTTTGGGGACTAGCCAGTTCGAGCAGTACTTC,CASSLGTSQFEQYF
TRBJ1-5,-,-,TRBV2,TGTGCCAGCAGTGGTCCGGGACTTGGGAATCAGCCCCAGCATTTT,CASSGPGLGNQPQHF
TRBJ2-7,-,TRBD1,TRBV7-6,TGTGCCAGCAGCCCCTGGACAGGGGGAGTGTACGAGCAGTACTTC,CASSPWTGGVYEQYF
TRBJ2-3,once,-,TRBV5-1,TGCGCCAGCAGCTTGGACAGTGCCCAGGATACGCAGTATTTT,CASSLDSAQDTQYF
TRBJ2-7,once,-,TRBV6-5,TGTGCCAGCCATACCACCAGGGCCGGTGCCTACGAGCAGTACTTC,CASHTTRAGAYEQYF
TRBJ2-7,-,TRBD2,TRBV27,TGTGCCAGCAGTGCAGCGGGGGGGCCTATCTACGAGCAGTACTTC,CASSAAGGPIYEQYF
TRBJ1-2,-,TRBD1,TRBV13,TGTGCCAGCAGCTTAGGAGGACAGGGGAACTATGGCTACACCTTC,CASSLGGQGNYGYTF
TRBJ2-5,-,-,TRBV4-2,TGTGCCAGCAGCCAAGATAGAGCTCTCATGGCCCAGTACTTC,CASSQDRALMAQYF
TRBJ2-7,-,TRBD1,TRBV4-2,TGTGCCAGCAGCCAGACTCCGGGACAGGGAGGATACGAGCAGTACTTC,CASSQTPGQGGYEQYF
TRBJ2-5,-,-,TRBV7-2,TGTGCCAGCAGAGCCGGGACTTGGGGGGAGACCCAGTACTTC,CASRAGTWGETQYF
TRBJ2-3,-,TRBD2,TRBV28,TGTGCCAGCAGTTTTCTTCTAGCGGGGAGTACAGATACGCAGTATTTT,CASSFLLAGSTDTQYF
TRBJ1-2,-,TRBD1,TRBV19,TGTGCCACCGGACAGGGCTTACGCGGCTACACCTTC,CATGQGLRGYTF
TRBJ2-3,-,-,TRBV5-8,TGTGCCAGCAGCTTGCAGAACACAGATACGCAGTATTTT,CASSLQNTDTQYF